The 19 T cell receptor beta chains presented below share a single source sample, sequenced in a study of spatial heterogeneity in lung cancer. Time point specified: sample taken at primary tumor resection. Study results and limitations: Mutation tallies in tumors tracked expanded intratumoral alpha and beta TCR counts.

TCRdb ran MiXCR on the 5' RACE reads and lists one entry per CDR3 protein. This sample has about 7,900 distinct CDR3 sequences; roughly 7% occur once, and the top ten carry 15% to 20%. For these TCRs, the target antigens are not known. The sequencing used lung tumor tissue, collected at surgery. The origin of the receptors is a female donor with early-stage non-small cell lung cancer.

This clonotype was detected ten times or more. The size of this beta chain means little, since it is a stray read in a library made for alpha chains. This chain links TRBV30 with TRBJ1-5; 8 positions match TRBD1. The V segment lost 6 bases and the J segment 7 bases; nucleotides outside the gene matches: 8. Germline V CDR1 and CDR2: GTSNPN, SVGIG (reference sequence). The CDR3 contains 13 residues. This CDR3 is CACGQGRRQPQHF. In nucleotides, the CDR3 is TGTGCCTGTGGACAGGGAAGGCGGCAGCCCCAGCATTTT.

This clonotype is termed medium-sized. With the library built for alpha chains, this beta chain is off target and its frequency is not meaningful. The V and J genes are TRBV20-1 and TRBJ2-1; 12 bases align to TRBD2. V lost 3 bases to trimming and J lost 1 base; unmatched junction nucleotides: 7. Germline V gene lookup returns CDR1 DFQATT and CDR2 SNEGSKA (reference sequence). The CDR3 covers 17 residues. This CDR3 reads CSARTSGSLFSYNEQFF. The DNA of the CDR3 is TGCAGTGCTAGGACTAGCGGGAGCCTGTTTTCCTACAATGAGCAGTTCTTC.

About this clonotype: This beta chain came through as a stray read in a library set up for alpha chains, and its size says little. The chain is built from TRBV6-6 and TRBJ1-2; D gene uncertain. CDR1 is MNHNY and CDR2 is SVGAGI in the germline V gene (reference sequence). Trimming left V 6 bases short and J 2 bases short, with 10 bases between. The CDR3 is 13 residues long. The CDR3 spells CASSPAANYGYTF. The CDR3 bases are TGTGCCAGCAGCCCCGCAGCAAACTATGGCTACACCTTC.

This clonotype was seen repeatedly, ten times or more. The library was prepared for alpha chains; this beta chain is a stray read, so its frequency means little. V and J are TRBV20-1 and TRBJ1-2; 7 bases are shared with TRBD1. With 5 bases clipped from V and 3 bases from J, the junction kept 9 bases outside the gene matches. From germline, CDR1 is DFQATT and CDR2 SNEGSKA (reference sequence). This CDR3 is built from 14 residues. The CDR3 protein is CSAGPQGLYYGYTF. Here the CDR3 DNA reads TGCAGTGCTGGGCCACAGGGGCTGTACTATGGCTACACCTTC.

This clonotype is classed as medium-sized. This beta chain is off target for a library built for alpha chains, so its abundance means little. The rearrangement joins TRBV6-5 to TRBJ1-1; 10 bases line up with TRBD1. J gave up 7 bases and V 10 bases, and 6 bases lay outside the gene matches. Looked up from germline, CDR1 is MNHEY and CDR2 is SVGAGI. This CDR3 spans 12 amino acids. Written as DNA, the CDR3 is TGTGCCACCCGGGACAGGGGCTATGAAGCTTTCTTT. Translation gives CATRDRGYEAFF.

This clonotype was seen many times. For a library built for alpha chains, this beta chain is a stray read; little rests on its size. J is TRBJ2-5 and V is TRBV6-5; 8 bases map to TRBD1. Germline CDR1 and CDR2: MNHEY and SVGAGI. The CDR3 has 14 residues. The junction had 8 bases not matched to a gene; V was cut back by 6 bases and J by 5 bases. DNA of the CDR3: TGTGCCAGCAGAAGGACAGGGCTTTCGGAGACCCAGTACTTC. Its protein is CASRRTGLSETQYF.

This clonotype counts as medium-sized. This beta chain is an unintended read in a library built for alpha chains; its size means little. This chain links TRBV28 with TRBJ2-7, with 9 bases aligning to TRBD1. CDR1 MDHEN and CDR2 SYDVKM come from the germline V gene. The trim removed 2 bases at V and 6 bases at J, leaving 8 bases unmatched. The CDR3 sequence is 15 residues long. In DNA, the CDR3 is TGTGCCAGCAGTTTAACAGGGACAGGGCAGGCCGAGCAGTACTTC. Translated: CASSLTGTGQAEQYF.

By its share, this clonotype is large. The library was prepared for alpha chains; this beta chain is a stray read, so its frequency means little. The V and J genes are TRBV7-3 and TRBJ2-5; weak D call: TRBD2 (5 bases). V lost 4 bases, J lost 5 bases, and 11 bases lay in between. This CDR3 has 13 residues. From germline, CDR1 is SGHTA and CDR2 FQGTGA. The CDR3 here is CASSSSRDETQYF. The CDR3 nucleotides read TGTGCCAGCAGCTCCTCGAGGGATGAGACCCAGTACTTC.

This clonotype was seen ten or more times. A library prepared for alpha chains yielded this beta chain as an off-target read; its size is of little meaning. The chain employs TRBV7-2 and TRBJ1-2; tentatively, D is TRBD1 (5 bases). The CDR3 sequence is 16 residues long. V dropped 2 bases and J dropped 4 bases, with 17 bases sitting between them. The germline V gene encodes CDR1 SGHTA and CDR2 FQGNSA. As DNA, the CDR3 is TGTGCCAGCAGCTTAACCGCCGGGGCCCAAGCCTATGGCTACACCTTC. Protein sequence: CASSLTAGAQAYGYTF.

In this sample, this clonotype turned up many times. A library made for alpha chains picked up this beta chain off target, so its size means little. The gene calls are TRBV15 and TRBJ2-5; no reliable D call. The CDR3 covers 14 residues. V was pared by 1 base and J by 5 bases, with 11 bases between. CDR1 and CDR2 from the germline V gene are LNHNV and YYDKDF (reference sequence). The CDR3 region is CATSRAPPGETQYF. CDR3 coding DNA: TGTGCCACCAGCAGAGCCCCGCCCGGGGAGACCCAGTACTTC.

This clonotype appeared many times. This beta chain is a stray sequence in a library constructed for alpha chains; its clone size is not meaningful. The rearrangement links TRBV5-1 to TRBJ1-1, with unresolved D. The CDR3 contains 15 residues. The germline V and J ends were trimmed by 0 bases and 1 base, with 10 bases remaining between them. Per germline, CDR1 SGHRS and CDR2 YFSETQ. In nucleotides, the CDR3 is TGCGCCAGCAGCTTGGTGGGGAACCCGAACACTGAAGCTTTCTTT. Translation: CASSLVGNPNTEAFF.

This clonotype was picked up many times. The library was prepared for alpha chains; this beta chain is a stray read, so its frequency means little. The rearrangement links TRBV28 to TRBJ2-5, with 8 positions matching TRBD1. This CDR3 has 16 residues. Losses at the gene ends were 5 bases for V and 3 bases for J; bases not matched to a gene: 11. Germline loops: CDR1 MDHEN, CDR2 SYDVKM. The CDR3 sequence: CASSKIGRGRKETQYF. CDR3 sequence (DNA): TGTGCCAGCAGTAAAATAGGCAGGGGGCGGAAAGAGACCCAGTACTTC.

The table lists this clonotype with many counts. This beta chain is an off-target read within a library intended for alpha chains, so its frequency means little. The chain employs TRBV7-2 and TRBJ2-5; the match to TRBD2 covers 9 bases. Losses at the gene ends were 3 bases for V and 1 base for J; bases not matched to a gene: 3. The CDR3 extends over 15 amino acids. Germline CDR1 reads SGHTA; CDR2 reads FQGNSA. The CDR3: CASSFSSGTQETQYF. CDR3 in DNA: TGTGCCAGCAGCTTTTCTAGCGGGACCCAAGAGACCCAGTACTTC.

This clonotype was picked up many times. The library was designed around alpha chains, so this beta chain is a stray read whose abundance carries little weight. This chain connects TRBV28 to TRBJ1-2; TRBD1 matches at 7 bases. With 2 bases clipped from V and 3 bases from J, the junction kept 3 bases outside the gene matches. CDR3 length: 14 residues. CDR1 is MDHEN, CDR2 SYDVKM, per germline. In DNA form, the CDR3 reads TGTGCCAGCAGTTTAATGACAGGGTACTATGGCTACACCTTC. It translates to CASSLMTGYYGYTF.

This clonotype was seen many times. This beta chain represents an off-target read in a library built for alpha chains; its size is of limited meaning. This chain links TRBV10-3 with TRBJ1-2; 9 bases map to TRBD1. CDR3 length: 14 amino acids. Germline lookup yields CDR1 ENHRY and CDR2 SYGVKD. J gave up 2 bases and V 4 bases, and 2 bases lay outside the gene matches. The CDR3 here is CAISATGGNYGYTF. The CDR3 bases are TGTGCCATCAGTGCGACAGGGGGGAACTATGGCTACACCTTC.

This clonotype ranks as medium-sized (0.01 to 0.1%). The size of this beta chain means little, since it is a stray read in a library made for alpha chains. This CDR3 is CASSWMTGTGTYTF. The CDR3, as DNA: TGTGCCAGCAGCTGGATGACAGGAACGGGTACCTACACCTTC. V is TRBV7-9 and J is TRBJ1-2, with TRBD1 as a possible D gene (6 bases). Trimming took 4 bases from V and 10 from J, leaving 19 bases between them. CDR3 size: 14 residues. Per the germline V gene, CDR1 is SEHNR and CDR2 is FQNEAQ (reference sequence).

This clonotype was seen at least ten times. Found in a library prepared for alpha chains, this beta chain is an off-target read, and its abundance has little meaning. The chain carries TRBV10-3 and TRBJ2-2, with D possibly matching TRBD2 (5 bases). CDR1 is ENHRY and CDR2 is SYGVKD in the germline V gene. V was trimmed by 3 bases and J by 7 bases, leaving 12 bases between them. The length of the CDR3 is 14 residues. The CDR3 is CAISERGSGGELFF. CDR3 coding DNA: TGTGCCATCAGTGAACGAGGGAGTGGCGGGGAGCTGTTTTTT.

This clonotype appeared many times. This beta chain is a stray read from a library made for alpha chains; its abundance is not meaningful. The CDR3 coding sequence is TGTGCCAGCAGCGGGAGGGCCTTGACCTACAATGAGCAGTTCTTC. Its protein product is CASSGRALTYNEQFF. The chain employs TRBV27 and TRBJ2-1; 8 bases agree with TRBD2. There are 15 residues in the CDR3. Trimming took 6 bases from V and 2 from J; bases not matched to a gene: 6. The germline V gene encodes CDR1 MNHEY and CDR2 SMNVEV (reference sequence).

Sample share makes this clonotype medium-sized (0.01 to 0.1%). A library prepared for alpha chains yielded this beta chain as an off-target read; its size is of little meaning. The CDR3 DNA reads as TGTGCCAGCAGCCGAAAGGGACTAGCGGGAGGGAATGAGCAGTTCTTC. Protein product: CASSRKGLAGGNEQFF. The chain carries TRBV7-2 and TRBJ2-1; 16 bases align to TRBD2. Germline V gene data show CDR1 as SGHTA and CDR2 as FQGNSA. The CDR3 sequence is 16 residues long. Unmatched junction bases numbered 5, after V lost 5 bases and J lost 7 bases.